The 2 T cell receptor beta chains presented below share a single source sample, sequenced in a study of shared clonotypes between healthy human individuals. Naive-designated CD8 cells lacked CD45RO, were positively enriched for CCR7, and omitted terminally differentiated effector memory CD45RA+ cells. Measured with immunoSEQ multiplex PCR; TCRdb has only the in-frame clones, and not every one. The table shows under 2,000,000 clones, with less than 95% occurring only once. The sequenced material came from naive CD8+ T cells sorted from blood. Source of these receptors: a man aged 18 to 35 in good health.

In the case of this clone: Within the sample, other DNA sequences also encode this same CDR3. The V call is TRBV30, the J call TRBJ2-3; tentatively, D is TRBD2 (7 bases). CDR1 is GTSNPN and CDR2 is SVGIG in the germline V gene (reference sequence). The CDR3 consists of 15 residues. V was clipped by 0 bases and J by 3 bases, with 13 bases between them. CDR3 DNA: TGTGCCTGGAGTGTTGGGGGGGCGTCGACAGATACGCAGTATTTT. Amino acids: CAWSVGGASTDTQYF.

This chain connects TRBV11-2 to TRBJ2-7; D gene uncertain. Per the germline V gene, CDR1 is SGHAT and CDR2 is FQNNGV. This CDR3 has 12 amino acids. V lost 4 bases, J lost 4 bases, and 8 bases lay in between. Written as DNA, the CDR3 is TGTGCCAGCAGCTCGGCGGCTTACGAGCAGTACTTC. Translated, it gives CASSSAAYEQYF.